This T cell receptor beta chain came from a study of cytomegalovirus exposure and HLA in healthy donors. PCR employed 60 Vbeta and 13 Jbeta primers. Only in-frame clones appear in the TCRdb table, and some are missing; sequencing was by immunoSEQ multiplex PCR. The sample holds 80,000 or so clones; roughly 76% are singletons and the top ten take 7.2%. Sequencing used PBMCs. The sequence came from a woman aged 40 to 55 in good health and CMV-seronegative.

The DNA for the CDR3 is TGTGCCAGCAGCCCTAAAAATGGAGCTCGGCTGTTTTTT. Protein product: CASSPKNGARLFF. This chain links TRBV14 with TRBJ1-4; no clear D gene. The V end was cut by 4 bases, the J end by 14 bases, with 17 bases between. Germline loops: CDR1 SGHDN, CDR2 FVKESK. There are 13 residues in the CDR3.